The following is a T cell receptor beta chain sequence with its context. Its antigen remains unidentified. This entry belongs to a study of Tregs in tolerant kidney transplant recipients. Study results and caveats: Expanding Tregs on activated donor B cells appeared to best identify donor-specific TCRbeta clones.

CDR1 is LNHDA, CDR2 SQIVND, per germline (reference sequence). This CDR3 has 15 residues. V trimming: 2 bases; J trimming: 3 bases; junction bases outside the gene matches: 5. Libraries were prepared by immunoSEQ multiplex PCR; TCRdb keeps only in-frame clonotypes and omits some of them. This sample carries hundreds of thousands of clones, 80% to 85% of them seen once, and the ten largest clones take less than 0.75%. This sequence was found in a human donor in good health. This chain uses TRBV19 with TRBJ2-5, with TRBD1 matching 8 bases. Sequenced input: CD4+ T cells from blood. The CDR3 is CASSIPGTGKETQYF. As DNA, the CDR3 is TGTGCCAGTAGTATACCCGGGACAGGAAAAGAGACCCAGTACTTC.